The 10 T cell receptor beta chains reported below all come from one sample, sequenced in a study of radiotherapy plus CTLA-4 blockade in lung cancer. The table came from immunoSEQ multiplex PCR; TCRdb's copy has only in-frame clones and leaves some out. This sample has some 90,000 clones, with around four fifths found just once. The input for sequencing was peripheral blood, taken from a patient treated with radiotherapy plus ipilimumab. The source of these receptors is a human donor with non-small cell lung cancer who had stable disease on radiotherapy plus ipilimumab.

The chain has TRBV19 and TRBJ1-6, with 11 bases lining up with TRBD1. The germline gives CDR1 LNHDA, CDR2 SQIVND (reference sequence). This CDR3 is built from 16 residues. V lost 3 bases, J lost 7 bases, and 5 bases stayed unmatched. The CDR3, as DNA: TGTGCCAGTAGTATGGGAGGACAGGGGGCAAATTCACCCCTCCACTTT. It yields the protein CASSMGGQGANSPLHF.

This clone was recorded only once. The chain has TRBV6-5 and TRBJ1-5, with D tentatively TRBD1 (5 bases). V dropped 5 bases and J dropped 4 bases, with 9 bases sitting between them. Germline lookup yields CDR1 MNHEY and CDR2 SVGAGI. The CDR3 length is 13 residues. Here the CDR3 reads CASSGGGNQPQHF. The CDR3 nucleotides read TGTGCCAGCAGTGGGGGGGGAAATCAGCCCCAGCATTTT.

This clone has a handful of counts. The same CDR3 can be traced to other DNA sequences in this sample. The V gene is TRBV19, the J gene TRBJ1-5, with D possibly being TRBD1 (6 bases). CDR1 and CDR2 from the germline V gene are LNHDA and SQIVND (reference sequence). The CDR3 loop spans 14 amino acids. V gave up 2 bases and J gave up 4 bases, with 9 bases separating them. The CDR3 nucleotides read TGTGCCAGTAGTATAACCACAGGGAATCAGCCCCAGCATTTT. Amino acids: CASSITTGNQPQHF.

J is TRBJ1-2 and V is TRBV7-6, with D unresolved. The CDR3 spans 12 residues. Deletions cut 6 bases from V and 8 bases from J, with 13 bases between. CDR1 is SGHVS and CDR2 is FNYEAQ in the germline V gene. CDR3: CASSPGSGGYTF. CDR3 bases: TGTGCCAGCAGTCCGGGGAGTGGAGGCTACACCTTC.

This sequence joins TRBV5-1 and TRBJ2-5, with 7 positions matching TRBD2. Germline lookup yields CDR1 SGHRS and CDR2 YFSETQ. With 5 bases clipped from V and 5 bases from J, the junction kept 6 bases outside the gene matches. The CDR3 spans 13 residues. CDR3 loop: CASSLAAGETQYF. CDR3 coding DNA: TGCGCCAGCAGTCTTGCAGCGGGGGAGACCCAGTACTTC.

The V call is TRBV28, the J call TRBJ1-1; D uncertain. The CDR3 consists of 15 residues. V lost 6 bases, J lost 6 bases, and 20 bases lay in between. Germline values: CDR1 MDHEN, CDR2 SYDVKM. The CDR3 DNA is TGTGCCAGCAGCTCGGGAGAAATCGGTGGAGCTGAAGCTTTCTTT. The encoded protein is CASSSGEIGGAEAFF.

The rearrangement joins TRBV9 to TRBJ2-2; D gene unclear. Per germline, CDR1 SGDLS and CDR2 YYNGEE. CDR3 length equals 15 residues. Trimming took 0 bases from V and 0 from J, leaving 6 bases between them. The chain's CDR3 is CASSVDPTNTGELFF. The CDR3 nucleotides are TGTGCCAGCAGCGTAGACCCGACGAACACCGGGGAGCTGTTTTTT.

V usage is TRBV6-4 and J usage is TRBJ1-5, with D unclear. The germline CDR1 and CDR2 sequences are MRHNA and SNTAGT. The V gene lost 4 bases and the J gene lost 8 bases, with 12 bases spanning the gap. The length of the CDR3 is 13 residues. This CDR3 reads CASSGQAGEPQHF. DNA for the CDR3: TGTGCCAGCAGTGGGCAGGCCGGGGAGCCCCAGCATTTT.

This clone was observed a single time. The V call is TRBV6-5, the J call TRBJ2-7; D ambiguous. This CDR3 region has 15 residues. Deletions cut 0 bases from V and 1 base from J, with 10 bases between. CDR1 is MNHEY, CDR2 SVGAGI, per germline. CDR3 region: CASSYSLLGSYEQYF. The CDR3 nucleotides are TGTGCCAGCAGTTACTCCCTTCTTGGGTCCTACGAGCAGTACTTC.

The chain employs TRBV18 and TRBJ2-7; tentatively, D is TRBD1 (6 bases). V shed 5 bases and J shed 0 bases, with 11 bases lying between them. The CDR3 runs 14 residues. CDR1 and CDR2 from the germline V gene are KGHSH and LQKENI. CDR3 in amino acids: CASSFRTDSYEQYF. The CDR3 DNA reads TGTGCCAGCTCATTCCGGACAGACTCCTACGAGCAGTACTTC.